Listed below are T cell receptor beta chains from one sample, sequenced in a study of human T cells and chemical hapten exposure. A single record per CDR3 protein comes from TCRdb applying MiXCR to the RACE reads. The sample lists 340,000 or so distinct CDR3 sequences, about 7% seen once, with around 8.2% in the top ten. The specimen was whole blood, collected in connection with sensitization to the hapten diphenylcyclopropenone (DPC). These receptors originate from a woman in her late teens or twenties with alopecia areata. Some clones in this sample may be carry-over from other donors' samples. Each CDR3 is given with its conserved first and last residue. The order of the fields is V gene, J gene, clone size, D gene, CDR3 protein, CDR3 DNA. The D gene is left open where the match is weak. Clone size, where shown, is once, few, many, or a class for clones that have expanded.

TRBV11-2,TRBJ2-3,many,TRBD1,CASSLDQTGTAPDTQYF,TGTGCCAGCAGCTTAGACCAGACAGGGACCGCACCAGATACGCAGTATTTT
TRBV2,TRBJ1-2,.,.,CASSAGFGYTF,TGTGCCAGCAGTGCAGGGTTTGGCTACACCTTC
TRBV6-2/TRBV6-3,TRBJ1-5,many,.,CASSYGDNENQPQHF,TGTGCCAGCAGTTACGGGGACAACGAAAATCAGCCCCAGCATTTT
TRBV18,TRBJ1-1,.,TRBD1,CASSRDRGAEAFF,TGTGCCAGCTCACGGGACAGGGGCGCTGAAGCTTTCTTT
TRBV6-2/TRBV6-3,TRBJ2-3,few,TRBD2,CASKGAGLDTQYF,TGTGCCAGCAAAGGAGCGGGGTTAGATACGCAGTATTTT
TRBV6-2/TRBV6-3,TRBJ2-6,many,.,CASSYEADNFIEAGANVLTF,TGTGCCAGCAGTTACGAGGCAGATAATTTTATAGAGGCTGGGGCCAACGTCCTGACTTTC
TRBV6-1,TRBJ2-2,many,TRBD2,CASSVTERGQSGELFF,TGTGCCAGCAGTGTGACCGAGCGGGGGCAATCCGGGGAGCTGTTTTTT
TRBV5-1,TRBJ2-5,.,.,CASSHLSGKETQYF,TGCGCCAGCAGCCATCTTTCGGGAAAAGAGACCCAGTACTTC
TRBV9,TRBJ1-1,.,.,CASSVVVNTEAFF,TGTGCCAGCAGCGTAGTGGTGAACACTGAAGCTTTCTTT
TRBV6-2/TRBV6-3,TRBJ1-2,.,TRBD1,CASSLDREYGYTF,TGTGCCAGCAGTTTGGACAGGGAGTACGGCTACACCTTC
TRBV7-2,TRBJ2-2,few,.,CASKVGRANTGELFF,TGTGCCAGCAAGGTGGGCCGAGCGAACACCGGGGAGCTGTTTTTT
TRBV20-1,TRBJ2-7,many,.,CSAVKQQSYEQYF,TGCAGTGCGGTTAAACAGCAATCCTACGAGCAGTACTTC
TRBV6-2/TRBV6-3,TRBJ1-2,.,.,CASSEGQPYGYTF,TGTGCCAGCAGTGAAGGACAGCCCTATGGCTACACCTTC
TRBV6-5,TRBJ2-4,many,.,CASSSVPPTGPTKNIQYF,TGTGCCAGCAGTTCGGTGCCGCCTACAGGTCCGACCAAAAACATTCAGTACTTC
TRBV10-3,TRBJ2-7,few,.,CAISEPQLKYEQYF,TGTGCCATCAGTGAACCACAGCTAAAGTACGAGCAGTACTTC
TRBV18,TRBJ2-7,many,.,CASSPDQGGSYEQYF,TGTGCCAGCTCACCAGATCAGGGGGGGTCCTACGAGCAGTACTTC
TRBV4-3,TRBJ2-3,.,.,CASSQSIGYTDTQYF,TGCGCCAGCAGCCAATCCATTGGGTACACAGATACGCAGTATTTT
TRBV6-5,TRBJ1-3,.,.,CASRPALSGNTIYF,TGTGCCAGCAGACCAGCCCTCTCTGGAAACACCATATATTTT
TRBV29-1,TRBJ1-1,many,TRBD1,CSVGYTGVFTEAFF,TGCAGCGTGGGCTATACAGGGGTTTTCACTGAAGCTTTCTTT
TRBV12-3/TRBV12-4,TRBJ2-3,many,.,CASSLGGGPGTQYF,TGTGCCAGCAGTTTGGGGGGGGGCCCAGGTACGCAGTATTTT
TRBV12-3/TRBV12-4,TRBJ2-3,.,TRBD1,CAISPQGPRAQYF,TGTGCCATCTCACCACAGGGGCCGAGGGCGCAGTATTTT
TRBV6-5,TRBJ1-5,.,TRBD1,CASRRDRGSNQPQHF,TGTGCCAGCAGACGAGACAGGGGTAGCAATCAGCCCCAGCATTTT
TRBV20-1,TRBJ1-5,few,.,CSASNSGYSNQPQHF,TGCAGTGCTAGTAATTCGGGGTATAGCAATCAGCCCCAGCATTTT
TRBV20-1,TRBJ2-3,few,TRBD2,CSATPSGSTDTQYF,TGCAGTGCTACCCCTAGCGGTAGCACAGATACGCAGTATTTT
TRBV28,TRBJ2-7,few,TRBD1,CASVGQGTSEQYF,TGTGCCAGCGTCGGACAGGGTACGAGCGAGCAGTACTTC
TRBV15,TRBJ2-3,few,TRBD1,CATSRGPGQGHPGTDTQYF,TGTGCCACCAGCAGGGGTCCGGGACAGGGCCACCCGGGCACAGATACGCAGTATTTT
TRBV6-1,TRBJ2-3,few,.,CASGWSTDTQYF,TGTGCCAGCGGGTGGTCGACAGATACGCAGTATTTT
TRBV10-3,TRBJ2-7,many,.,CAISGTVGMYEQYF,TGTGCCATCAGTGGGACAGTAGGAATGTACGAGCAGTACTTC
TRBV2,TRBJ1-5,.,.,CASSEGAAIKPQHF,TGTGCCAGCAGTGAAGGGGCAGCAATCAAGCCCCAGCATTTT
TRBV5-6,TRBJ2-7,few,.,CASSSATGGGFEQYF,TGTGCCAGCAGCTCGGCGACAGGCGGAGGGTTCGAGCAGTACTTC